This T cell receptor (beta chain) was recovered during a study of cytomegalovirus exposure and HLA in healthy donors. Study outcomes and limitations: Most subjects had HLA-A and HLA-B alleles reportedly predicted accurately by TCR beta sequences.

On this clone itself: Its antigen remains unidentified.

V dropped 0 bases and J dropped 2 bases, with 11 bases sitting between them. CDR1 and CDR2 from the germline V gene are MDHEN and SYDVKM. This CDR3 comprises 15 residues. 13 Jbeta primers and 60 Vbeta primers were used for the PCR. Measured with immunoSEQ multiplex PCR; TCRdb has only the in-frame clones, and not every one. Of about 120,000 clones in the sample, less than 85% are singletons; the top ten hold 8.9%. Input material: PBMCs. The chain is built from TRBV28 and TRBJ2-7, with TRBD2 as a possible D gene (7 bases). This clonotype was obtained from a man aged 25 to 45 in good health and CMV-seropositive. The CDR3 sequence: CASSLWGGQTYEQYF. The CDR3 region has the DNA TGTGCCAGCAGTTTATGGGGGGGGCAGACCTACGAGCAGTACTTC.